This T cell receptor beta chain was captured by sequencing in a study of blood T cell repertoires in COVID-19. TCRdb keeps only in-frame clones here, not all; method: immunoSEQ multiplex PCR. The sample has 130,000 to 150,000 clones; around 80% are singletons. The source of this sequence is a human donor in a cohort sampled during active COVID-19. The sample consisted of peripheral blood.

The CDR3 loop reads CASSSHKTSGGRTGELFF. The CDR3, as DNA: TGTGCCAGCAGCTCGCACAAAACTAGCGGGGGCCGGACCGGGGAGCTGTTTTTT. V gene TRBV11-2 combines with J gene TRBJ2-2; the match to TRBD2 covers 11 bases. CDR1 is SGHAT and CDR2 is FQNNGV in the germline V gene. The CDR3 totals 18 residues. With V trimmed by 4 bases and J by 5 bases, 12 bases remained unmatched.